Listed below are T cell receptor beta chains from one sample, sequenced in a study of blood T cell repertoires in COVID-19. Some clones are missing from TCRdb's copy, which holds only in-frame ones; the method was immunoSEQ multiplex PCR. Here the sample spans about 160,000 clones, around four fifths being singletons. Sequenced input: peripheral blood. These receptors all stem from a man aged 70 or older who had recovered from COVID-19. CDR3s include the opening cysteine and the closing phenylalanine or tryptophan. D genes are given only for firm matches. Expanded clones get a size class; other rows say once, few or many, or leave the size out.

abundance	j_gene	v_gene	d_gene	CDR3aa	CDR3nt
.	TRBJ2-2	TRBV7-6	TRBD1	CASSRLGQADTGELFF	TGTGCCAGCAGTCGACTCGGACAGGCGGACACCGGGGAGCTGTTTTTT
.	TRBJ2-7	TRBV20-1	.	CSAETSYEQYF	TGCAGTGCTGAGACTAGCTACGAGCAGTACTTC
.	TRBJ2-2	TRBV7-9	TRBD2	CASSMTSGDTGELFF	TGTGCCAGCAGCATGACTAGCGGAGACACCGGGGAGCTGTTTTTT
once	TRBJ1-5	TRBV27	TRBD1	CATTTGVNNQPQHF	TGTGCCACCACTACAGGGGTAAACAATCAGCCCCAGCATTTT
.	TRBJ1-1	TRBV27	TRBD1	CASSLRGLTEAFF	TGTGCCAGCAGTTTAAGGGGGCTCACTGAAGCTTTCTTT
.	TRBJ2-1	TRBV10-1	TRBD2	CASGEGQLGNEQFF	TGCGCCAGCGGGGAGGGCCAGCTGGGCAATGAGCAGTTCTTC
.	TRBJ1-6	TRBV5-4	.	CASSLDVSPTVSPLHF	TGTGCCAGCAGCTTGGACGTGAGTCCTACGGTTTCACCCCTCCACTTT
.	TRBJ1-1	TRBV5-1	.	CASSLGQGRMNTEAFF	TGCGCCAGCAGCTTGGGTCAGGGGAGAATGAACACTGAAGCTTTCTTT
.	TRBJ1-3	TRBV11-2	.	CASSLGSSGNTIYF	TGTGCCAGCAGCTTAGGGAGCTCTGGAAACACCATATATTTT
.	TRBJ1-1	TRBV7-6	.	CASSSSLITGMNTEAFF	TGTGCCAGCAGCTCCTCCTTAATAACAGGGATGAACACTGAAGCTTTCTTT
.	TRBJ1-5	TRBV28	.	CASSLKRDNQPQHF	TGTGCCAGCAGTTTGAAAAGAGACAATCAGCCCCAGCATTTT
.	TRBJ2-3	TRBV7-9	.	CASSLVVYGTSTDTQYF	TGTGCCAGCAGCTTAGTTGTTTACGGGACTAGCACAGATACGCAGTATTTT
.	TRBJ2-7	TRBV7-9	TRBD1	CASSLDFGTVLSEQYF	TGTGCCAGCAGCTTAGATTTCGGGACAGTCCTTTCCGAGCAGTACTTC
.	TRBJ2-3	TRBV14	.	CASSRGDPHTDTQYF	TGTGCCAGCAGCCGGGGGGATCCCCACACAGATACGCAGTATTTT
.	TRBJ2-1	TRBV2	TRBD2	CASLQTSGRHNEQFF	TGTGCCAGCTTACAGACTAGCGGGAGACACAATGAGCAGTTCTTC
.	TRBJ2-1	TRBV5-1	TRBD2	CASSWTSGSEEQFF	TGCGCCAGCAGCTGGACTAGCGGGAGTGAAGAGCAGTTCTTC
.	TRBJ2-7	TRBV4-3	.	CASSQETTSGSYEQYF	TGCGCCAGCAGCCAAGAAACTACTTCAGGGTCCTACGAGCAGTACTTC
.	TRBJ2-6	TRBV5-8	TRBD1	CASSLETGVSGANVLTF	TGTGCCAGCAGCTTGGAAACAGGGGTTTCTGGGGCCAACGTCCTGACTTTC
.	TRBJ2-1	TRBV19	.	CASSDRPDSSYNEQFF	TGTGCCAGTAGCGACAGACCAGATAGCTCCTACAATGAGCAGTTCTTC
.	TRBJ2-3	TRBV2	.	CAFQAFSSTDTQYF	TGTGCCTTCCAGGCGTTCAGCAGCACAGATACGCAGTATTTT
.	TRBJ2-7	TRBV24-1	TRBD1	CATQDRDPPYEQYF	TGTGCCACCCAGGACAGGGACCCACCCTACGAGCAGTACTTC
once	TRBJ2-3	TRBV6-5	TRBD1	CASLKTGNTDTQYF	TGTGCCAGCCTGAAGACAGGGAACACAGATACGCAGTATTTT
.	TRBJ1-2	TRBV5-1	.	CASSLGAYGYTF	TGCGCCAGCAGCTTGGGGGCCTATGGCTACACCTTC
.	TRBJ1-2	TRBV4-3	.	CASSQGDRRYGYTF	TGCGCCAGCAGCCAAGGAGACAGGAGGTATGGCTACACCTTC
.	TRBJ1-2	TRBV28	.	CASSFNREYGYTF	TGTGCCAGCAGTTTTAACAGGGAGTATGGCTACACCTTC
.	TRBJ2-5	TRBV9	TRBD1	CASSVVAGGQETQYF	TGTGCCAGCAGCGTAGTTGCAGGGGGCCAAGAGACCCAGTACTTC
.	TRBJ2-1	TRBV4-2	TRBD2	CASSQDGVAGEGTAQFF	TGTGCCAGCAGCCAAGATGGGGTAGCGGGAGAAGGGACCGCGCAGTTCTTC
.	TRBJ2-3	TRBV7-3	.	CASSSGTDTQYF	TGTGCCAGCAGCTCGGGAACAGATACGCAGTATTTT
.	TRBJ1-1	TRBV30	.	CASNWNTEAFF	TGTGCCTCCAACTGGAACACTGAAGCTTTCTTT
.	TRBJ2-1	TRBV24-1	.	CATSDAADYNNEQFF	TGTGCCACCAGTGACGCGGCGGACTACAACAATGAGCAGTTCTTC
.	TRBJ1-3	TRBV29-1	TRBD1	CSVRTGAGNTIYF	TGCAGCGTTCGGACAGGGGCTGGAAACACCATATATTTT
few	TRBJ1-2	TRBV9	TRBD1	CASSAGQGDYGYTF	TGTGCCAGCAGCGCCGGGCAGGGGGACTATGGCTACACCTTC
once	TRBJ1-2	TRBV6-5	TRBD1	CASSPNRGGYGYTF	TGTGCCAGCAGCCCCAACAGGGGAGGTTATGGCTACACCTTC
few	TRBJ2-2	TRBV6-1	TRBD2	CASSESRLAGGELFF	TGTGCCAGCAGTGAAAGTCGGTTAGCGGGAGGGGAGCTGTTTTTT
.	TRBJ2-1	TRBV5-1	.	CASSSGPSGEQFF	TGCGCCAGCAGCAGCGGACCGTCAGGTGAGCAGTTCTTC
.	TRBJ2-5	TRBV5-1	TRBD1	CASSFQGARIQETQYF	TGCGCCAGCAGCTTCCAGGGGGCTAGGATCCAAGAGACCCAGTACTTC
once	TRBJ2-3	TRBV9	.	CASSVGGSLVASTDTQYF	TGTGCCAGCAGCGTAGGGGGTTCACTAGTTGCAAGCACAGATACGCAGTATTTT
.	TRBJ2-7	TRBV3-1/TRBV3-2	.	CASSPATGRRYEQYF	TGTGCCAGCAGCCCCGCTACGGGTAGGAGGTACGAGCAGTACTTC
.	TRBJ2-7	TRBV28	TRBD2	CASRGGSSYEQYF	TGTGCCAGCAGGGGAGGGAGCTCCTACGAGCAGTACTTC
.	TRBJ2-5	TRBV10-2	TRBD2	CASRISGDETQYF	TGCGCCAGCAGGATTAGCGGGGACGAGACCCAGTACTTC
.	TRBJ2-1	TRBV7-2	TRBD2	CASSLGSGGLINEQFF	TGTGCCAGCAGCTTAGGTTCGGGAGGGCTTATCAATGAGCAGTTCTTC
.	TRBJ1-2	TRBV28	.	CASSSGQSYGYTF	TGTGCCAGCAGTTCCGGACAGTCATATGGCTACACCTTC
.	TRBJ2-1	TRBV7-2	TRBD1	CASSSVRGTGGYSNNEQFF	TGTGCCAGCAGCTCTGTCCGAGGGACAGGGGGATATTCTAACAATGAGCAGTTCTTC
once	TRBJ1-5	TRBV20-1	TRBD1	CSASWDRNQPQHF	TGCAGTGCTAGTTGGGACAGAAATCAGCCCCAGCATTTT
.	TRBJ2-2	TRBV7-9	TRBD1	CASSPQGAGELFF	TGTGCCAGCAGCCCCCAGGGGGCCGGGGAGCTGTTTTTT
few	TRBJ2-7	TRBV11-2	TRBD2	CASSLGPLASGKPYEQYF	TGTGCCAGCAGCTTAGGCCCCTTGGCTAGCGGGAAGCCCTACGAGCAGTACTTC
.	TRBJ2-7	TRBV19	TRBD2	CASSTGTIAYEQYF	TGTGCCAGTAGTACCGGGACTATTGCCTACGAGCAGTACTTC
.	TRBJ1-3	TRBV7-8	TRBD1	CASSPRGDRVPGNTIYF	TGTGCCAGCAGCCCACGAGGGGACAGGGTACCTGGAAACACCATATATTTT
.	TRBJ2-5	TRBV7-6	.	CASSLAAGSRETQYF	TGTGCCAGCAGCTTAGCGGCAGGGTCGCGGGAGACCCAGTACTTC